The 18 T cell receptor beta chains below all came from one sample that was sequenced in a study of blood T cells in healthy people across ages. Primers used in a second PCR of roughly 6 to 12 cycles were a sample-barcoded 5' primer and a J-beta primer mix. TCRdb recomputed calls from the 5' RACE reads with MiXCR, one row per CDR3 protein. This sample has approximately 940,000 distinct CDR3 sequences, with around 46% found just once. Sequenced sample: blood. The receptor set was obtained from a man aged 25-45 years in good health.

The chain couples TRBV10-3 to TRBJ1-2; weak D call: TRBD1 (5 bases). Per the germline V gene, CDR1 is ENHRY and CDR2 is SYGVKD. The CDR3 is 15 amino acids. With 3 bases removed from V and 2 bases from J, the gap between germline ends came to 13 bases. The CDR3 loop reads CAISDRREGNYGYTF. CDR3 DNA sequence: TGTGCCATCAGTGACAGGAGAGAGGGGAACTATGGCTACACCTTC.

Comment on this clonotype: At one of its ends the junction is not consistent with the germline gene, which may arise from a read error. V usage is TRBV4-3 and J usage is TRBJ1-5; D is unresolved. The V gene's germline CDR1 is LGHNA and CDR2 YSLEER. The CDR3 sequence is 13 residues long. The CDR3 loop is CASSQGTDHPQHF. The CDR3 DNA reads TGCGCCAGCAGCCAGGGAACCGATCACCCCCAGCATTTT.

The chain is built from TRBV14 and TRBJ1-6; D possibly corresponds to TRBD1 (6 bases). Germline V lookup: CDR1 SGHDN, CDR2 FVKESK. Trimming stripped 0 bases from V and 6 bases from J, with 15 bases between. This CDR3 contains 17 residues. The CDR3 nucleotides read TGTGCCAGCAGCCAAGATCGATCAGGGGTTGGTAATTCACCCCTCCACTTT. Translating it yields CASSQDRSGVGNSPLHF.

This chain joins TRBV7-2 and TRBJ2-7, with D tentatively TRBD1 or TRBD2 (5 bases each). The last part of the DNA fits TRBJ2-4 better; the J call may be wrong. CDR3 size: 13 residues. Looked up from germline, CDR1 is SGHTA and CDR2 is FQGNSA. CDR3: CASSADRGGIQYF. The DNA for the CDR3 is TGTGCCAGCAGCGCCGACCGGGGCGGCATTCAGTACTTC.

This sequence joins TRBV20-1 and TRBJ1-2; possible D gene TRBD1, 6 bases. Germline values: CDR1 DFQATT, CDR2 SNEGSKA (reference sequence). This CDR3 has 15 amino acids. Deletions cut 3 bases from V and 2 bases from J, with 16 bases between. CDR3 DNA sequence: TGCAGTGCTAGGGTTTTAGGGGGGGCAAACTATGGCTACACCTTC. It specifies CSARVLGGANYGYTF.

The rearrangement links TRBV3-1 to TRBJ2-3, with D uncertain. The germline V gene encodes CDR1 LGHDT and CDR2 YNNKEL (reference sequence). V was cut by 0 bases and J by 4 bases, with 17 bases left in between. The CDR3 runs to 17 residues. The CDR3 spells CASSQDRYRTSADTQYF. CDR3 bases: TGTGCCAGCAGCCAAGATAGGTACCGAACGAGCGCAGATACGCAGTATTTT.

The V gene is TRBV18, the J gene TRBJ1-5; no clear D gene. Germline loops: CDR1 KGHSH, CDR2 LQKENI. The CDR3 runs to 14 residues. V was trimmed by 3 bases and J by 3 bases, leaving 9 bases between them. Here the CDR3 DNA reads TGTGCCAGCTCACCGACGGAGGACAATCAGCCCCAGCATTTT. Its translation: CASSPTEDNQPQHF.

The chain recombines TRBV7-9 with TRBJ1-3, with 9 bases that match TRBD1. This CDR3 comprises 17 residues. The germline CDR1 and CDR2 sequences are SEHNR and FQNEAQ (reference sequence). V lost 3 bases, J lost 2 bases, and 8 bases stayed unmatched. DNA of the CDR3: TGTGCCAGCAGCTTGCCTTGGGACAGGGACCCTGGAAACACCATATATTTT. It translates to CASSLPWDRDPGNTIYF.

This chain joins TRBV5-1 and TRBJ2-2; no firm D call. The germline CDR1 and CDR2 sequences are SGHRS and YFSETQ. This CDR3 is built from 14 residues. The V and J ends lost 0 bases and 1 base respectively, with 4 bases between them. The CDR3 nucleotides are TGCGCCAGCAGCTTGGACATGAACACCGGGGAGCTGTTTTTT. This encodes CASSLDMNTGELFF.

The chain is built from TRBV12-3 or TRBV12-4 and TRBJ2-3; D unclear. The CDR3 consists of 15 residues. Deletions cut 6 bases from V and 4 bases from J, with 17 bases between. CDR3 DNA sequence: TGTGCCAGCAGACCTCGACAAGTGCCATCAGATACGCAGTATTTT. This encodes CASRPRQVPSDTQYF.

The V call is TRBV7-2, the J call TRBJ2-1, with a weak D call TRBD1 (6 bases). Trimming took off 1 base at V and 10 bases at J, with 17 bases between the two ends. The CDR3 contains 15 residues. Germline V CDR1 and CDR2: SGHTA, FQGNSA. The CDR3: CASSLVGGPPLEQFF. DNA for the CDR3: TGTGCCAGCAGCTTAGTAGGGGGTCCGCCTTTGGAGCAGTTCTTC.

Comments on this clonotype: A much larger clone differs from this one at a single base, so this may be a read error. The chain joins TRBV4-2 to TRBJ2-7, with a possible D match to TRBD2 (6 bases). The end of the DNA fits TRBJ2-5 better, so the J call may be wrong. The length of the CDR3 is 17 residues. Germline CDR1 and CDR2: LGHNA and YNFKEQ. In DNA, the CDR3 is TGTGCCAGCAGCCAAGACTATTATACTGGCGGGGAAGAGACCCAGTACTTC. This gives the protein CASSQDYYTGGEETQYF.

Notes on this clonotype: The junction shows a germline mismatch at one end, possibly a read error. The CDR3 coding sequence is TGTGCCAGCAGTTCCACGGGACTATTCTACGGGCAGTACTTC. Translated: CASSSTGLFYGQYF. The chain employs TRBV12-3 or TRBV12-4 and TRBJ2-7, with 7 bases identical to TRBD2. The CDR3 contains 14 residues.

The chain combines TRBV7-2 with TRBJ2-1; 9 bases agree with TRBD2. CDR3 size: 15 residues. J lost 4 bases, V lost 2 bases, and 3 bases had no gene match. Germline CDR1 and CDR2: SGHTA and FQGNSA. CDR3: CASSLMSGGYNEQFF. DNA of the CDR3: TGTGCCAGCAGCTTAATGAGCGGGGGGTACAATGAGCAGTTCTTC.

This clonotype was counted a few times. This sequence joins TRBV28 and TRBJ2-1; D might be TRBD1 or TRBD2, each matching 5 bases. This CDR3 region has 10 residues. Germline CDR1 MDHEN, CDR2 SYDVKM. V was cut by 7 bases and J by 9 bases, with 7 bases left in between. The CDR3 protein is CASMGVEQFF. CDR3 nucleotides: TGTGCCAGCATGGGGGTTGAGCAGTTCTTC.

The chain links TRBV20-1 to TRBJ2-1, with D possibly being TRBD1 or TRBD2 (5 bases each). Per germline, CDR1 DFQATT and CDR2 SNEGSKA (reference sequence). V was trimmed by 5 bases and J by 3 bases, leaving 17 bases between them. The CDR3 runs to 15 residues. Here the CDR3 reads CSASTGTSFYNEQFF. The CDR3 region has the DNA TGCAGTGCTTCGACCGGGACCAGCTTCTACAATGAGCAGTTCTTC.

This clonotype was seen only once. The V call is TRBV2, the J call TRBJ1-1, with D possibly TRBD1 on 5 matching bases. The V end lost 8 bases, the J end lost 0 bases, and 13 bases lay between the germline ends. CDR1 SNHLY and CDR2 FYNNEI come from the germline V gene. CDR3 size: 14 residues. CDR3 amino acids: CASRVDRMNTEAFF. CDR3 nucleotides: TGTGCCAGCCGGGTAGACAGAATGAACACTGAAGCTTTCTTT.

The rearrangement uses TRBV12-3 or TRBV12-4 and TRBJ2-4, with 7 positions matching TRBD1. Gene TRBJ2-7 matches the end of the DNA better, so the J call may be wrong. The CDR3 length is 14 residues. CDR3 nucleotides: TGTGCCAGCAGCCCGATCGGACAGGTCTACGAGCAGTACTTC. It is translated as CASSPIGQVYEQYF.